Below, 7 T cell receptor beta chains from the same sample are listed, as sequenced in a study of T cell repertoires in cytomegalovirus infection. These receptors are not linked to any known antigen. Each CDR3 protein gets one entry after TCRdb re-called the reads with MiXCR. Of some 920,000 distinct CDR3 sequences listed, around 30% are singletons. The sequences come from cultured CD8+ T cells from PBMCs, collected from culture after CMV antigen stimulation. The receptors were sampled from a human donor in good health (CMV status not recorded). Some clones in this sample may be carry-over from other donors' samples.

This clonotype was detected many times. CDR3 residues: CASSNAEPYEQYF. In DNA, the CDR3 is TGTGCCAGCAGCAACGCGGAGCCCTACGAGCAGTACTTC. This chain connects TRBV7-6 to TRBJ2-7; D not certain. Looked up from germline, CDR1 is SGHVS and CDR2 is FNYEAQ. The CDR3 covers 13 residues. Between the trimmed V and J ends, which lost 5 bases and 2 bases, there was a span of 10 bases.

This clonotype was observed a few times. The CDR3, as DNA: TGTGCCAGTAGTATGGGGATGGGCCAGCCCCAGCATTTT. This sequence encodes CASSMGMGQPQHF. This chain links TRBV19 with TRBJ1-5, with D hard to call. Germline CDR1 is LNHDA and CDR2 is SQIVND (reference sequence). This CDR3 is built from 13 residues. V lost 3 bases and J lost 7, with 10 bases in between.

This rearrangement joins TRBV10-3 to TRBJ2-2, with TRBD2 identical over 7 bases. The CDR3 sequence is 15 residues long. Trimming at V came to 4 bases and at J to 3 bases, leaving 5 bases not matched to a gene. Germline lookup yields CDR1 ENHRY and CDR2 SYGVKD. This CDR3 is CAISGLADYTGELFF. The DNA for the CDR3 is TGTGCCATCAGTGGTCTAGCGGACTACACCGGGGAGCTGTTTTTT.

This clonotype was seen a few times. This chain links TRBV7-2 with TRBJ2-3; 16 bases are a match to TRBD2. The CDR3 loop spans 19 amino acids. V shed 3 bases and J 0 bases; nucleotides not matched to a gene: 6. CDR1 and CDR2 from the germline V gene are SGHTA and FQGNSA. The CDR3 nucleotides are TGTGCCAGCAGCTTCCCCGGGACTAGCGGGGGGGCAAGCACAGATACGCAGTATTTT. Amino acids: CASSFPGTSGGASTDTQYF.

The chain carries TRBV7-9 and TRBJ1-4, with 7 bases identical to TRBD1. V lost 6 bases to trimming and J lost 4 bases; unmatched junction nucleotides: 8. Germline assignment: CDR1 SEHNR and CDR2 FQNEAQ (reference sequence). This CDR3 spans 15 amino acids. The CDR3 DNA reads TGTGCCAGCAGACCCGACAGGGCCCGTAATGAAAAACTGTTTTTT. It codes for CASRPDRARNEKLFF.

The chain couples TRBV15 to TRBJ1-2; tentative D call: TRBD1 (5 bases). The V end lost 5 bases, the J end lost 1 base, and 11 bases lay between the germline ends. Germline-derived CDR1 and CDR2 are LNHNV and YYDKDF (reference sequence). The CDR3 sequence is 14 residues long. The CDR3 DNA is TGTGCCACCAGCGGATACCAGGGTAACTATGGCTACACCTTC. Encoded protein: CATSGYQGNYGYTF.

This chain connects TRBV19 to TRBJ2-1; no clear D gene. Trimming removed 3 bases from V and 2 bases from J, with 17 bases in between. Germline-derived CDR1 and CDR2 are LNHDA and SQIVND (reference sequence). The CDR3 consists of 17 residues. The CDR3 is CASSIGLDRAPYNEQFF. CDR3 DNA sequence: TGTGCCAGTAGTATTGGGCTGGATAGGGCCCCCTACAATGAGCAGTTCTTC.